Below are 21 T cell receptor beta chains sequenced from a single sample in a study of tumor-infiltrating lymphocytes in primary liver carcinoma listed by TCRdb under 2017. Total RNA and DNA were co-extracted without cell sorting from 20-30 mg of bulk tissue using the AllPrep DNA/RNA mini kit. Sequencing was performed on an Illumina HiSeq 2500. TCRbeta-specific cDNA was reverse-transcribed from 500 ng total RNA using a constant-region primer and ProtoScript II reverse transcriptase. Three nested multiplex PCR rounds, following a slightly modified ARM-PCR procedure, were used to build the TCRbeta libraries. Each of the first two PCR rounds ran for 9 to 10 cycles using multiplex TRBV1-TRBV30 forward primers together with a Cbeta reverse primer. TCRdb redid the processing of the public reads, applying fastp at Q25 and MiXCR, and retained in-frame beta chains. CDR3 protein sequences are deduplicated, and each keeps its most common genes and DNA. The sample includes 47,000 or so distinct CDR3 sequences, with about 68% observed a single time. The ten largest clonotypes hold over 25% of the sample.

The sample taken for sequencing was liver tumor tissue from sampling region 3. The intended sense of this specimen's cell subset or site label: tumor region T3, left-lateral pole. The receptor set was obtained from a man aged 40-49 years with primary liver carcinoma and hepatitis B virus infection.

This chain uses TRBV6-6 with TRBJ2-7, with 7 bases that match TRBD1. V gave up 8 bases and J gave up 6 bases; unmatched junction bases: 10. The germline V gene has CDR1 MNHNY and CDR2 SVGAGI (reference sequence). The CDR3 runs 13 residues. The CDR3 protein is CASRCDRVSEQYF. The CDR3, as DNA: TGTGCCAGCCGTTGTGACAGGGTCTCCGAGCAGTACTTC.

The V and J genes are TRBV19 and TRBJ1-5; D may be TRBD1 (5 bases). The CDR3 is 13 amino acids. Germline CDR1 LNHDA, CDR2 SQIVND (reference sequence). The V and J ends lost 5 bases and 3 bases respectively, with 8 bases between them. The CDR3 spells CASSPGHNQPQHF. CDR3 DNA sequence: TGTGCCAGTAGTCCTGGACACAATCAGCCCCAGCATTTT.

Concerning this clonotype: Relative to the germline gene, one junction end is altered; a read error may explain this. CDR3 loop: CASSSLTGARATGELFF. In DNA form, the CDR3 reads TGTGCCAGCAGTTCTTTAACGGGGGCGAGGGCCACCGGGGAGCTTTTTTTT. This chain joins TRBV11-2 and TRBJ2-2; possibly TRBD1 or TRBD2 for D (6 bases each). The germline gives CDR1 SGHAT, CDR2 FQNNGV. The CDR3 extends over 17 amino acids. Using reference TRBV11-2 and TRBJ2-2 for the parts outside the CDR3, the full variable domain is EAGVAQSPRYKIIEKRQSVAFWCNPISGHATLYWYQQILGQGPKLLIQFQNNGVVDDSQLPKDRFSAERLKGVDSTLKIQPAKLEDSAVYLCASSSLTGARATGELFFGEGSRLTVL.

Regarding this clonotype: An end of the junction differs from the germline gene, which may be a read error. The CDR3 sequence: CASTGWNTGDLFF. The CDR3 bases are TGTGCCAGTACTGGCTGGAACACCGGGGATCTGTTTTTT. J is TRBJ2-2 and V is TRBV10-3; weak D call: TRBD2 (5 bases). The CDR3 has 13 residues. CDR1 is ENHRY, CDR2 SYGVKD, per germline.

Note on this clonotype: This likely comes from a read error, as the CDR3 has no conserved phenylalanine or tryptophan at its end. The rearrangement joins TRBV11-2 to TRBJ1-6, with D unresolved. The CDR3 is made up of 16 amino acids. CDR1 is SGHAT, CDR2 FQNNGV, per germline. The CDR3 loop reads CAGSLGVSGEGSPLHS. The CDR3 DNA reads as TGTGCCGGCAGCTTAGGTGTCTCTGGAGAAGGTTCACCCCTCCACTCT.

Concerning this clonotype itself: At one of its ends the junction is not consistent with the germline gene, which may arise from a read error. The chain recombines TRBV6-5 with TRBJ2-1, with TRBD2 identical over 13 bases. Germline values: CDR1 MNHEY, CDR2 SVGAGI. The CDR3 runs to 19 residues. The CDR3: CASSPGTSGRAGAYNKQFF. CDR3 in DNA: TGTGCCAGCAGTCCCGGAACTAGCGGGAGGGCCGGCGCTTACAATAAGCAGTTCTTC.

The J gene is TRBJ2-7, the V gene TRBV6-1; D ambiguous. This CDR3 has 12 amino acids. V shed 7 bases and J shed 5 bases, with 12 bases lying between them. Germline V gives CDR1 MNHNS, CDR2 SASEGT. The DNA of the CDR3 is TGTGCCAGCAATGGGCCCTCACACGAGCAGTACTTC. It specifies CASNGPSHEQYF.

To note about this clonotype: A read error may produce the germline difference seen at one junction end. The V gene is TRBV29-1, the J gene TRBJ2-1; the D gene is possibly TRBD1 (5 bases). The CDR3 extends over 15 amino acids. Germline values: CDR1 SQVTM, CDR2 ANQGSEA. This CDR3 is CSVGPPSNSYNEEFF. The CDR3 nucleotides are TGCAGCGTGGGGCCCCCTTCCAACTCCTACAATGAGGAGTTCTTC.

Details on this clonotype: This may stem from a read error, because a much larger clone lies one nucleotide away. The chain combines TRBV7-9 with TRBJ2-7; D possibly corresponds to TRBD2 (5 bases). Germline V gene data show CDR1 as SEHNR and CDR2 as FQNEAQ (reference sequence). The CDR3 covers 12 residues. The DNA of the CDR3 is TGTGCCAGCTGCTTATTTTCGGGGGAGCAGTACTTC. Its protein is CASCLFSGEQYF.

The chain employs TRBV6-5 and TRBJ2-7; possibly TRBD2 for D (5 bases). The V end was cut by 6 bases, the J end by 7 bases, with 16 bases between. Germline CDR1 is MNHEY and CDR2 is SVGAGI. The CDR3 contains 13 residues. CDR3 amino acids: CASRREPLGEQYF. In DNA, the CDR3 is TGTGCCAGCAGGAGGGAACCCTTGGGTGAGCAGTACTTC.

The DNA for the CDR3 is TGTGCCAGTGGCTTAAAATCTAGCCCTGGAGGGAACACTGAAGCTTTCTTT. Protein sequence: CASGLKSSPGGNTEAFF. The genes are TRBV7-8 and TRBJ1-1; D gene ambiguous. Deletions cut 9 bases from V and 1 base from J, with 24 bases between. Germline loops: CDR1 SGHVS, CDR2 FQNEAQ. The length of the CDR3 is 17 residues.

Worth noting for this clonotype: The CDR3 end shows no conserved phenylalanine or tryptophan, and so a read error is likely. The genes are TRBV12-3 or TRBV12-4 and TRBJ2-7; TRBD2 aligns across 14 bases. This CDR3 contains 15 residues. V lost 8 bases and J lost 3; bases outside the gene matches: 6. CDR3 DNA sequence: TGTGCCAGCGGGGGACTAGCGGGAGTTCTCTACGAGCAGTACTCC. Translation gives CASGGLAGVLYEQYS.

As for this clonotype: The CDR3 carries no conserved terminal phenylalanine or tryptophan, so it likely arises from a read error. The DNA is omitted, as the CDR3 cannot be located on it reliably, and the CDR3 follows TCRdb's listing. V gene TRBV11-2 combines with J gene TRBJ2-1; the DNA was not compared with TRBD2, the D call given in the table. Including both end residues, the CDR3 is 12 amino acids long. CDR1 is SGHAT and CDR2 is FQNNGV in the germline V gene. CDR3 in amino acids: CASSLDRTSGFS.

The table lists this clonotype with a count of one. The conserved final phenylalanine or tryptophan is absent from the CDR3, which likely points to a read error. This chain joins TRBV11-2 and TRBJ2-5; weak D call: TRBD2 (5 bases). CDR3 length equals 12 residues. CDR1 is SGHAT, CDR2 FQNNGV, per germline. With 6 bases removed from V and 9 bases from J, the gap between germline ends came to 14 bases. This CDR3 is CASSLEGVAQYL. The CDR3 coding sequence is TGTGCCAGCAGTCTAGAGGGTGTGGCCCAGTACCTC.

Concerning this clonotype: A single base separates this from a much larger clone, so it may be a read error. J is TRBJ2-7 and V is TRBV28; 7 bases agree with TRBD2. The germline V gene encodes CDR1 MDHEN and CDR2 SYDVKM. The CDR3 runs to 12 residues. Unmatched junction bases numbered 8, after V lost 10 bases and J lost 5 bases. The CDR3 DNA reads TGTGCCACCAGGCGGGAGTGGCACGAGCAGTACTTC. Amino acids: CATRREWHEQYF. The full variable domain, completed using reference TRBV28 and TRBJ2-7, is DVKVTQSSRYLVKRTGEKVFLECVQDMDHENMFWYRQDPGLGLRLIYFSYDVKMKEKGDIPEGYSVSREKKERFSLILESASTNQTSMYLCATRREWHEQYFGPGTRLTVT.

This chain joins TRBV4-1 and TRBJ2-7; D is ambiguous. This CDR3 is 15 amino acids long. The germline V gene has CDR1 MGHRA and CDR2 YSYEKL. V was clipped by 3 bases and J by 4 bases, with 16 bases between them. Here the CDR3 reads CASSQSPQVRYEQYF. DNA of the CDR3: TGCGCCAGCAGCCAGTCCCCCCAGGTGCGTTACGAGCAGTACTTC.

In the case of this clonotype: One end of the junction fails to match germline, which may point to a read error. The V and J genes are TRBV29-1 and TRBJ1-1; D is perhaps TRBD1 (5 bases). Germline V gene sequence: CDR1 SQVTM, CDR2 ANQGSEA. The CDR3 contains 14 residues. The CDR3 loop reads CSVAGKGTNPEAFF. The CDR3 nucleotides read TGCAGCGTTGCCGGGAAGGGGACGAACCCTGAAGCATTCTTT.

This clonotype was counted many times. This clone may be a read error of a much larger clone one base away. CDR3 DNA: TGCGCCGGCAGCAGGTCTCTGGACTATGGCTACACCTTC. Its protein product is CAGSRSLDYGYTF. The chain has TRBV10-2 and TRBJ1-2; unclear D gene. Per germline, CDR1 WSHSY and CDR2 SAAADI. This CDR3 comprises 13 residues.

The chain carries TRBV5-6 and TRBJ1-2; the match to TRBD1 covers 7 bases. Trimming removed 3 bases from V and 7 bases from J; junction bases left unmatched: 15. Germline assignment: CDR1 SGHDT and CDR2 YYEEEE. The CDR3 consists of 16 residues. DNA for the CDR3: TGTGCCAGCAGCTGTGAACCGGGACAGACGTACTGTGGCTACACCTTC. As protein: CASSCEPGQTYCGYTF. The full variable domain, completed using reference TRBV5-6 and TRBJ1-2, is DAGVTQSPTHLIKTRGQQVTLRCSPKSGHDTVSWYQQALGQGPQFIFQYYEEEERQRGNFPDRFSGHQFPNYSSELNVNALLLGDSALYLCASSCEPGQTYCGYTFGSGTRLTVV.

Notes on this clonotype: One end of the junction fails to match germline, which may point to a read error. This sequence joins TRBV4-1 and TRBJ2-1; 8 bases agree with TRBD2. The CDR3 has 16 amino acids. Germline loops: CDR1 MGHRA, CDR2 YSYEKL. In DNA form, the CDR3 reads TGCGCCAACAGCCAAGGTTCCCGGGAGGGTCGAGGTGAGCAGTTCTTT. It specifies CANSQGSREGRGEQFF.

A note on this clonotype: A read error may account for a junction end that differs from germline. This rearrangement joins TRBV2 to TRBJ2-5; 8 nucleotides align to TRBD1. CDR3 length equals 13 residues. Germline-derived CDR1 and CDR2 are SNHLY and FYNNEI. This CDR3 reads CDSSGTGQETQNF. CDR3 sequence (DNA): TGTGACAGCAGTGGGACAGGACAAGAGACCCAGAACTTC.